This entry concerns a single TCR beta chain. The data belong to a study of blood T cell repertoires in COVID-19. Turning to the study itself: Samples representing acute and convalescent COVID-19 were sourced from the United States, Italy and Spain. T cells, B-cell-depleted T cells, or PBMCs supplied cDNA or gDNA.

The authors' processing: How many nucleated cells were present was estimated from reference gene primer amplification. Method: immunoSEQ multiplex PCR; TCRdb's copy keeps in-frame clones and lacks some. V, J and clone size were drawn from that table, and D and trimming were deduced from the DNA. Here the sample spans about 310,000 clones, more than 70% being singletons. Sequencing was done on a sample of peripheral blood. This TCR was sampled from a woman aged 45-60 years who had recovered from COVID-19.

The CDR3 loop reads CASSPPVGTEAFF. The CDR3 coding sequence is TGTGCCAGCTCACCACCGGTCGGCACTGAAGCTTTCTTT. The rearrangement links TRBV18 to TRBJ1-1; D gene unclear. The CDR3 runs 13 residues. V lost 0 bases and J lost 4, with 6 bases in between. Germline V gene data show CDR1 as KGHSH and CDR2 as LQKENI.